The clone carrying this T cell receptor (beta chain) was detected many times. The sample belongs to a study of regulatory T cells in long-lasting Graves disease. There are 13 residues in the CDR3. From germline, CDR1 is KGHSH and CDR2 LQKENI. V lost 3 bases to trimming and J lost 1 base, with 6 bases between them. Regarding time point: newly diagnosed GD, antithyroid drugs for less than 3 months. Construction of the TCR library relied on RNA isolated from PBMCs. Arm-PCR of CDR3 regions with iRepertoire HTBI primers generated TCR beta libraries. TCRdb itself ran the multiplex PCR reads through MiXCR, one entry per CDR3 protein. The data contain some 460,000 distinct CDR3 sequences, 15% to 20% of them singletons. The data also belong to a second study, concerning T cells in Graves' hyperthyroidism and ophthalmopathy. From that paper: Investigators excluded patients with uncontrolled infection, other autoimmune disease, pregnancy or lactation. Blood also contained most expanded thyroid clonotypes above 0.001.

The sequence was collected from a middle-aged man with Graves disease. The sequencing here drew on peripheral blood mononuclear cells (PBMCs), taken at new diagnosis, from a patient treated with antithyroid drugs. The chain couples TRBV18 to TRBJ2-5, with D unresolved. The CDR3 region is CASSPEPQETQYF. The CDR3 DNA reads TGTGCCAGCTCACCGGAACCCCAAGAGACCCAGTACTTC. Full variable domain (outside the CDR3, taken from reference TRBV18 and TRBJ2-5): NAGVMQNPRHLVRRRGQEARLRCSPMKGHSHVYWYRQLPEEGLKFMVYLQKENIIDESGMPKERFSAEFPKEGPSILRIQQVVRGDSAAYFCASSPEPQETQYFGPGTRLLVL.